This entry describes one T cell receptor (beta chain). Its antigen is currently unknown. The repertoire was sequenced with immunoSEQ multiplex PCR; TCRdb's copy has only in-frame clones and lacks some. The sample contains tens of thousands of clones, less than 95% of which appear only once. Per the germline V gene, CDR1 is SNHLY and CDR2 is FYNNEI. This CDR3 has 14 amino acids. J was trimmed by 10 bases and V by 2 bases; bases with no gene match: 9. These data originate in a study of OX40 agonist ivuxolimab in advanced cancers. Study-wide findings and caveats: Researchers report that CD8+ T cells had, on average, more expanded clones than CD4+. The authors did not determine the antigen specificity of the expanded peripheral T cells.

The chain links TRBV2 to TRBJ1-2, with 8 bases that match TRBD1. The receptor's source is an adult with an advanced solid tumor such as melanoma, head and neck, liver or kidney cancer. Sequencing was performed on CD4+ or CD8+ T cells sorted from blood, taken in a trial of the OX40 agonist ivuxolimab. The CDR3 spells CASSERQGSVAYTF. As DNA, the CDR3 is TGTGCCAGCAGTGAACGACAGGGGAGCGTCGCCTACACCTTC. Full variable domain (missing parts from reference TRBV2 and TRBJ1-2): EPEVTQTPSHQVTQMGQEVILRCVPISNHLYFYWYRQILGQKVEFLVSFYNNEISEKSEIFDDQFSVERPDGSNFTLKIRSTKLEDSAMYFCASSERQGSVAYTFGSGTRLTVV.